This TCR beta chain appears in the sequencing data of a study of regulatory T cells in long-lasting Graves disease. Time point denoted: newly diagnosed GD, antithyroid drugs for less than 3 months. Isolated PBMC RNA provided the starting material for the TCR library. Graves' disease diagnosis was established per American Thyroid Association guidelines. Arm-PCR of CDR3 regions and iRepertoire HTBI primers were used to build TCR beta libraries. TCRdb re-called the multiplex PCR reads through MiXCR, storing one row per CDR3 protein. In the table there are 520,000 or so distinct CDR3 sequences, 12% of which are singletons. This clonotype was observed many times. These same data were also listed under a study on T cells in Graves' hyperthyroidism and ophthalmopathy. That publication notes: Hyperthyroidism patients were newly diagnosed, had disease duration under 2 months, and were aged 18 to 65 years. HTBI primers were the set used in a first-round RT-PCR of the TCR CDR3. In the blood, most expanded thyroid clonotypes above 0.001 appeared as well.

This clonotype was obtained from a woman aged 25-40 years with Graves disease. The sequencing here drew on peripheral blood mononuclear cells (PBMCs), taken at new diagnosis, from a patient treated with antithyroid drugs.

CDR3 sequence: CASSARASQNTEAFF. The CDR3 DNA is TGTGCCAGCAGCGCCCGCGCGTCCCAGAACACTGAAGCTTTCTTT. The chain carries TRBV9 and TRBJ1-1; D unresolved. V was pared by 3 bases and J by 1 base, with 13 bases between. Germline-derived CDR1 and CDR2 are SGDLS and YYNGEE. CDR3 length: 15 amino acids.